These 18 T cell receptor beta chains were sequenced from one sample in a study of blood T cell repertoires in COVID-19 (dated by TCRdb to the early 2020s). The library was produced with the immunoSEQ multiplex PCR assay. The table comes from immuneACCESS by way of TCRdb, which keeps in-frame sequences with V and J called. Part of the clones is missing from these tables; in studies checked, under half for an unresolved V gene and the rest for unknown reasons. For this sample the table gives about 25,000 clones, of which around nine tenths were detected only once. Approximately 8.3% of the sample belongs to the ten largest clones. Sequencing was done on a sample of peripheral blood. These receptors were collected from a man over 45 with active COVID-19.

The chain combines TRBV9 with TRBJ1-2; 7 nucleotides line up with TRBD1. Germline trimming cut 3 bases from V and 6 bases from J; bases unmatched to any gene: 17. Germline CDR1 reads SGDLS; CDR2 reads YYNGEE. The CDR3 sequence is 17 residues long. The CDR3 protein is CASSELLTGAFADGYTF. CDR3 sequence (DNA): TGTGCCAGCAGCGAACTCCTTACAGGGGCGTTTGCGGATGGCTACACCTTC.

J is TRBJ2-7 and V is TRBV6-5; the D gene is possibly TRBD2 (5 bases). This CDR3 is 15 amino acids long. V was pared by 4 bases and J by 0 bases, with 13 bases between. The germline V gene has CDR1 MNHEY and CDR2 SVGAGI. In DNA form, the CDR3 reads TGTGCCAGCAGTTCCGGAACGAGCGGCTCCTACGAGCAGTACGTC. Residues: CASSSGTSGSYEQYV.

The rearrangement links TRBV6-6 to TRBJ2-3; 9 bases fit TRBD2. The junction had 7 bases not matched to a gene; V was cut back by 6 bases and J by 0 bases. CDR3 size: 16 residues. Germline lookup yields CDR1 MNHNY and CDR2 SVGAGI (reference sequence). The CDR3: CASRLLAGASTDTQYF. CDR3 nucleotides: TGTGCCAGCAGGCTGTTAGCGGGGGCCAGCACAGATACGCAGTATTTT.

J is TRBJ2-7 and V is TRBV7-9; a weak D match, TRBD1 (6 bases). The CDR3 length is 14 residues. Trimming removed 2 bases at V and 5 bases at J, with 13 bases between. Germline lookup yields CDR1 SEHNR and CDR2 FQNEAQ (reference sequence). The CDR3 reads CASSLKVSGDEQYF. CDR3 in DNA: TGTGCCAGCAGCTTAAAGGTATCAGGGGACGAGCAGTACTTC.

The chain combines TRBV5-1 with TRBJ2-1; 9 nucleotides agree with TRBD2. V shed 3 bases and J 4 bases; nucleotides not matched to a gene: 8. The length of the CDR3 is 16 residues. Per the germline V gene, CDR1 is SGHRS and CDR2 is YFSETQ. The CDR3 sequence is CASSSRAGGPYNEQFF. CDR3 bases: TGCGCCAGCAGCTCACGGGCGGGAGGGCCTTACAATGAGCAGTTCTTC.

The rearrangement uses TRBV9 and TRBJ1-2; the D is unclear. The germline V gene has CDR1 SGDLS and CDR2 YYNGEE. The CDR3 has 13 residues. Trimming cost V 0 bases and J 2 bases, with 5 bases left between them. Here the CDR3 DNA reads TGTGCCAGCAGCGTAGACAAAAACTATGGCTACACCTTC. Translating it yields CASSVDKNYGYTF.

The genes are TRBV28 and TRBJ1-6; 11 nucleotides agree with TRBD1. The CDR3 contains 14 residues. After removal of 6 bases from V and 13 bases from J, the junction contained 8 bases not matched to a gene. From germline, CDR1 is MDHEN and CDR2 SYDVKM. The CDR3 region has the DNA TGTGCCAGCAGCCCCGGGACAGGGGGTTCCCCCCTCCACTTT. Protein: CASSPGTGGSPLHF.

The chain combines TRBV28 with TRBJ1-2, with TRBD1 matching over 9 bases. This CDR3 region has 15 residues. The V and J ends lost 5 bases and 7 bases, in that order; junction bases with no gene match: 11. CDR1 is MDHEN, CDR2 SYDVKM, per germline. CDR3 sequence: CASSDPQGARRGYTF. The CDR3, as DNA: TGTGCCAGCAGTGATCCACAGGGGGCGCGTCGTGGCTACACCTTC.

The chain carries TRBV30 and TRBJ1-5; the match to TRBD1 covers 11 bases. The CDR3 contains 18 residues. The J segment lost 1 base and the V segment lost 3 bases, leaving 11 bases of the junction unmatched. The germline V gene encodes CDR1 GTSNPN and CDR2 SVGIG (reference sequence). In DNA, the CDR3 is TGTGCCTGGAGGGCTGGGACAGGGGGGCTTAGGAGCAATCAGCCCCAGCATTTT. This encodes CAWRAGTGGLRSNQPQHF.

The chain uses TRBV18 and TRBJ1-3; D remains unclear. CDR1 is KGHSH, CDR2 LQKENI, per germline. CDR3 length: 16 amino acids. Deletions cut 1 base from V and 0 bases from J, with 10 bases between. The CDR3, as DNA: TGTGCCAGCTCACCACTTCAACAGTTCTCTGGAAACACCATATATTTT. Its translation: CASSPLQQFSGNTIYF.

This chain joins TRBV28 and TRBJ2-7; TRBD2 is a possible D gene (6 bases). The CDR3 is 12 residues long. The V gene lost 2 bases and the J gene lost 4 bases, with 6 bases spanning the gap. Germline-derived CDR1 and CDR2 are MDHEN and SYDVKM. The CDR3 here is CASSLGGYEQYF. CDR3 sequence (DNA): TGTGCCAGCAGTTTAGGGGGGTACGAGCAGTACTTC.

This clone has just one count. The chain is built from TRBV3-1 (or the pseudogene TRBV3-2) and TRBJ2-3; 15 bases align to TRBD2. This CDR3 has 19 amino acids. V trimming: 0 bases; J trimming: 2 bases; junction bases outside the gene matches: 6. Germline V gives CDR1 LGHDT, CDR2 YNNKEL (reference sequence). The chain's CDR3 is CASSQEGTSGGLPTDTQYF. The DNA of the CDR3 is TGTGCCAGCAGCCAAGAAGGGACTAGCGGGGGGCTTCCCACAGATACGCAGTATTTT.

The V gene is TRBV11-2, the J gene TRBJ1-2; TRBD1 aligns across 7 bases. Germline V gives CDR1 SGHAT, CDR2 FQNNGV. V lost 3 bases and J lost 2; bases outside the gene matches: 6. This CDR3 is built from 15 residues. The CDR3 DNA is TGTGCCAGCAGCTTTGGGACAGCTGGGAACTATGGCTACACCTTC. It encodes CASSFGTAGNYGYTF.

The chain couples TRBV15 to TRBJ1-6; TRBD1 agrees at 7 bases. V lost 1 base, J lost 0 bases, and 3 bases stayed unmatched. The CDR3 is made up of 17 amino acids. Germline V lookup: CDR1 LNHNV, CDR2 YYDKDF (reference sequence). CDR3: CATSRVTGVSYNSPLHF. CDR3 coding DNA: TGTGCCACCAGCAGAGTAACAGGGGTCTCCTATAATTCACCCCTCCACTTT.

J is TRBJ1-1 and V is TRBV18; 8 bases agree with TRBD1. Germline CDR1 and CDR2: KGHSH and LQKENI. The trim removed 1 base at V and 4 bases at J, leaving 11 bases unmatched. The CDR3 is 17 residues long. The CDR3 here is CASSPLLQGALSTEAFF. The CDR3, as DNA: TGTGCCAGCTCACCACTATTGCAGGGGGCGCTGAGCACTGAAGCTTTCTTT.

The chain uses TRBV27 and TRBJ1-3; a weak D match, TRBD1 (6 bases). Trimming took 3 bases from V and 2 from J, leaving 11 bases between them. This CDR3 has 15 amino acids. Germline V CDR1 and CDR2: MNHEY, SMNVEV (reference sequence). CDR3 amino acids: CASSFGAGAGNTIYF. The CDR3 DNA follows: TGTGCCAGCAGTTTTGGGGCAGGGGCTGGAAACACCATATATTTT.

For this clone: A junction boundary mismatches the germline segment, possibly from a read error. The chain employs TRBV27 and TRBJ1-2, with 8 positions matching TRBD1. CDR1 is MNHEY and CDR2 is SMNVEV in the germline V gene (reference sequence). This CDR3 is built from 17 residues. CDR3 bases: TGTGCCAGCAGTATATCACCCGGGACAGGCAAAAACTATGGCTACACCTTC. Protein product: CASSISPGTGKNYGYTF.

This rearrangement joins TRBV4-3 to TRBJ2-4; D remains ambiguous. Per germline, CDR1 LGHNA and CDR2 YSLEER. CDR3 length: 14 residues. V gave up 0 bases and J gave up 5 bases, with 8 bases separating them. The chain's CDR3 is CASSQDLQENIQYF. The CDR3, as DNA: TGCGCCAGCAGCCAAGATTTACAAGAAAACATTCAGTACTTC.